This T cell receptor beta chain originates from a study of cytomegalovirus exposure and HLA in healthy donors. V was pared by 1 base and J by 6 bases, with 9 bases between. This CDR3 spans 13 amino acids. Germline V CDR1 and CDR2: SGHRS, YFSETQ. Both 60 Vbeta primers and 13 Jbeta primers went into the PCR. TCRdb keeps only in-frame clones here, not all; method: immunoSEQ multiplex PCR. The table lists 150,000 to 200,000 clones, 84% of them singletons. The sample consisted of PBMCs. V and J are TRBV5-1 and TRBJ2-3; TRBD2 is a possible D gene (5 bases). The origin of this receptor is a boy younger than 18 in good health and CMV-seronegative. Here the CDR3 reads CASSLPVADTQYF. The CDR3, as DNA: TGCGCCAGCAGCTTGCCTGTAGCGGATACGCAGTATTTT.